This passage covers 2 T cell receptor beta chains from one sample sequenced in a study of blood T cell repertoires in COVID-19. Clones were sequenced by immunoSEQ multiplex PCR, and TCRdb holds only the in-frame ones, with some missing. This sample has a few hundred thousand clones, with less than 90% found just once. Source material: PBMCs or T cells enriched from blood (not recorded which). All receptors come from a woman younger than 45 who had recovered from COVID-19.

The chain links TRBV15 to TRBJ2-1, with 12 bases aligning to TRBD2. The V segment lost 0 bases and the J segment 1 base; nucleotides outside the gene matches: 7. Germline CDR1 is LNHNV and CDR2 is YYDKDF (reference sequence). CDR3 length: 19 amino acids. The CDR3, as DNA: TGTGCCACCAGCAGAGAAAAGACTAGCGGGAGTAGGTCCTACAATGAGCAGTTCTTC. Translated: CATSREKTSGSRSYNEQFF.

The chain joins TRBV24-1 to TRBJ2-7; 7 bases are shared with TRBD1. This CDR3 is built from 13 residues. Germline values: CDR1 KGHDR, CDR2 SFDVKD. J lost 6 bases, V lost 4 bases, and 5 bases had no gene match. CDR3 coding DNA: TGTGCCACCAGTGACCGCAGACAGGGCGAGCAGTACTTC. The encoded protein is CATSDRRQGEQYF.